The text below deals with one T cell receptor beta chain. What it recognizes is unknown. The entry originates in a study of CXCR3-negative and CXCR3-positive naive CD8 T cells. In the study overall: Overall TRB read output was some 140 million, and each library contained about 1.5 +/- 0.3 million reads. Findings and limits, study-wide: Each naive subset displayed comparably high diversity, whereas memory CD8+ cells displayed much lower diversity. The study found that naive CXCR3-negative and CXCR3-positive cells shared TRBV-TRBJ usage, while memory cells differed.

Libraries of TRB cDNA were made by 5' RACE and carried UMIs. Reprocessing the 5' RACE reads, TCRdb reports a single entry for every CDR3 protein and omits DNA. The clone table shows fewer than 60,000 distinct CDR3 sequences, with the ten largest holding 20% to 25%. Germline V CDR1 and CDR2: SEHNR, FQNEAQ (reference sequence). The length of the CDR3 is 13 residues. This TCR was sampled from a human donor in good health. Some clones in this sample may be carry-over from other donors' samples. Material for sequencing was memory CD8+ T cells from blood. V is TRBV7-9 and J is TRBJ2-1; TCRdb outputs TRBD1, but without DNA this stays unchecked. CDR3 sequence reads: CASSLDPGNEQFF.